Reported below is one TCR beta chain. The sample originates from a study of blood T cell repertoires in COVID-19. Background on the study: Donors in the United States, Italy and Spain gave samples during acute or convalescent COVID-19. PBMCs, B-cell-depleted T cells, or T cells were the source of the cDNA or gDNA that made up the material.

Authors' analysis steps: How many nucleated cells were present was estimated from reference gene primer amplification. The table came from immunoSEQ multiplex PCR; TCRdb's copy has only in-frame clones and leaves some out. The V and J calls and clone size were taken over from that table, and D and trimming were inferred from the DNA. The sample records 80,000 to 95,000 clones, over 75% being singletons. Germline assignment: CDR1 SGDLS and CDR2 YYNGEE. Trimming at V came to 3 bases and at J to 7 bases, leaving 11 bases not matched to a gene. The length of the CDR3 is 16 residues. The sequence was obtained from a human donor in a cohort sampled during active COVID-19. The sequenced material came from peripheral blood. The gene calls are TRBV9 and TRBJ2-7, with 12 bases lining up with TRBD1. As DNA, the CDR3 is TGTGCCAGCAGCGCCGGGACAGGGGGCGATTTTCAAGAGCAGTACTTC. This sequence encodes CASSAGTGGDFQEQYF.